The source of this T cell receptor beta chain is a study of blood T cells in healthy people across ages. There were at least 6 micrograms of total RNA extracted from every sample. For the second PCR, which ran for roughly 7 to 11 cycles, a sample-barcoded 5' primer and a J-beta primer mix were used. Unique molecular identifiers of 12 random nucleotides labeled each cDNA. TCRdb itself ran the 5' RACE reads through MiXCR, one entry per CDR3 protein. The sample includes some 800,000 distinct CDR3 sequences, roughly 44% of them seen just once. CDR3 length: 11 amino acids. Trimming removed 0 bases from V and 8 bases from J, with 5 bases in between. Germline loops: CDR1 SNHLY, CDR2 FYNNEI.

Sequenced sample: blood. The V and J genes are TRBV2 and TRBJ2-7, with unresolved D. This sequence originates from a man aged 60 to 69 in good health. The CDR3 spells CASSEASQQYF. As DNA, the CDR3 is TGTGCCAGCAGTGAAGCTTCGCAGCAGTACTTC.